Sequencing of this T cell receptor beta chain was carried out in a study of blood T cell repertoires in COVID-19. Study information: Acute and convalescent COVID-19 specimens originated in the United States, Italy and Spain. Nucleic acid was either cDNA or gDNA, and it came from T cells, B-cell-depleted T cells, or PBMCs.

The CDR3 runs 14 residues. V was clipped by 3 bases and J by 10 bases; unmatched bases: 3. CDR1 is SGHAT and CDR2 is FQDESV in the germline V gene (reference sequence). In the original analysis: Amplification of reference gene primers was used by the study to estimate nucleated cell counts. Repertoires were generated with immunoSEQ multiplex PCR, while TCRdb's copy carries only in-frame clones and drops some. V and J calls and clone size are as listed in that table; D and trimming were resolved from the DNA. Of fewer than 150,000 clones listed, roughly 81% are singletons. This clone was picked up a small number of times.

The sample consisted of peripheral blood. The source is a middle-aged man with acute or convalescent COVID-19. This chain uses TRBV11-1 with TRBJ1-6; 10 bases map to TRBD1. The CDR3 sequence: CASSLPGQGSPLHF. DNA for the CDR3: TGTGCCAGCAGCTTGCCGGGACAGGGGTCACCCCTCCACTTT.